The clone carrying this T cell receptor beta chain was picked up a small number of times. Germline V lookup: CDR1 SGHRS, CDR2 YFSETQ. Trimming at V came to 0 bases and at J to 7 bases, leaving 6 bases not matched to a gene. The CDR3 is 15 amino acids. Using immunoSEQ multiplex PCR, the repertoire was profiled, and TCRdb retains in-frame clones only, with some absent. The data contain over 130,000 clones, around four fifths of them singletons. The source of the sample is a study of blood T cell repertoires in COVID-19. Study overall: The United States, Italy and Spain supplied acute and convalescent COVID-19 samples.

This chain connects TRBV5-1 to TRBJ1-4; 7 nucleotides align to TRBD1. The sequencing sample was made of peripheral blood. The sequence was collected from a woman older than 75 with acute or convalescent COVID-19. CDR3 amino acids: CASSLDSGGGEKLFF. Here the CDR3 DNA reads TGCGCCAGCAGCTTGGATTCAGGGGGTGGTGAAAAACTGTTTTTT. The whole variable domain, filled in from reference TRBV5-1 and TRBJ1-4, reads KAGVTQTPRYLIKTRGQQVTLSCSPISGHRSVSWYQQTPGQGLQFLFEYFSETQRNKGNFPGRFSGRQFSNSRSEMNVSTLELGDSALYLCASSLDSGGGEKLFFGSGTQLSVL.